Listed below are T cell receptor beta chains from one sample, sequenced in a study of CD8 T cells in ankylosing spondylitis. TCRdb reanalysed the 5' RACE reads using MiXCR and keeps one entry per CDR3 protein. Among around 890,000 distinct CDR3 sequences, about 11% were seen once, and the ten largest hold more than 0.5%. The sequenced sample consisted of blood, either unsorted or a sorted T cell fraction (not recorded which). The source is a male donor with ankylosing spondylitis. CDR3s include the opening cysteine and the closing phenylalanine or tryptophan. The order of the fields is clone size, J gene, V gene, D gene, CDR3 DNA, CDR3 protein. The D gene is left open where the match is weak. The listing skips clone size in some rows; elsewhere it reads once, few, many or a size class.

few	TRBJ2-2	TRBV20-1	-	TGCAGTGCTAGTCCGACCCTTGCAACATCCGGGGAGCTGTTTTTT	CSASPTLATSGELFF
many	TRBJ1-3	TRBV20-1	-	TGCAGTGCTAGAGGCCCCGGCAGCTCTGGAAACACCATATATTTT	CSARGPGSSGNTIYF
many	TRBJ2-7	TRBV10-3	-	TGTGCCATCCGACAAAAGAACAGCTACGAGCAGTACTTC	CAIRQKNSYEQYF
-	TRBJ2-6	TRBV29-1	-	TGCAGCGTGTCATACTCTGGGGCCAACGTCCTGACTTTC	CSVSYSGANVLTF
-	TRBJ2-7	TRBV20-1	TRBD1	TGCAGTGCTAGACCGGGGACAGGGCGATACGAGCAGTACTTC	CSARPGTGRYEQYF
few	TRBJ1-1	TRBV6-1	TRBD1	TGTGCCAGCAGTGTCTTCAGGGGGCAGACTGAAGCTTTCTTT	CASSVFRGQTEAFF
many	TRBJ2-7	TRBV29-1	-	TGCAGCGTTGAAGTACCCTGGGTAACGGGAGAGCAGTACTTC	CSVEVPWVTGEQYF
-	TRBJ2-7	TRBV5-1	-	TGCGCCAGCAGCTTGACCTCTGCTGACTCGGGAGAGCAGTACTTC	CASSLTSADSGEQYF
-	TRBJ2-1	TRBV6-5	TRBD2	TGTGCCAGCAGTTACCCTAGCGGGGGTTCGAATGAGCAGTTCTTC	CASSYPSGGSNEQFF
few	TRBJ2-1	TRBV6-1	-	TGTGCCAGCAGACGGCTAGTCCGGTACAATGAGCAGTTCTTC	CASRRLVRYNEQFF
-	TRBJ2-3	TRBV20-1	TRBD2	TGCAGTGCTAGAGCGACTAGCGGGGTCACAGATACGCAGTATTTT	CSARATSGVTDTQYF
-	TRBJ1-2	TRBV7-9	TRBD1	TGTGCCAGCAGTACCGGGACAGGGGATGGCTACACCTTC	CASSTGTGDGYTF
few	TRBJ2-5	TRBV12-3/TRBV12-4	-	TGTGCCAGCAGTTTTCGGGGGATCCAAGAGACCCAGTACTTC	CASSFRGIQETQYF
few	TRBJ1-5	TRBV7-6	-	TGTGCCAGCAGCTCCGAGGGAGTCAATAGCAATCAGCCCCAGCATTTT	CASSSEGVNSNQPQHF
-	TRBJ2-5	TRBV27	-	TGTGCCAGCAGTTTACGTGGGGGAGCCTACCAAGAGACCCAGTACTTC	CASSLRGGAYQETQYF
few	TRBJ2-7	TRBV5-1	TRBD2	TGCGCCAGCAGCTTTCGACTAGCGGGAGGGCCCTTTGAGCAGTACTTC	CASSFRLAGGPFEQYF
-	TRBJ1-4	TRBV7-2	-	TGTGCCAGCAGCTTGTTCGGGAAGGGCACTAATGAAAAACTGTTTTTT	CASSLFGKGTNEKLFF
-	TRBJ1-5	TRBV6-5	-	TGTGCCAGCAGTTACTCACAGTTAAGCAATCAGCCCCAGCATTTT	CASSYSQLSNQPQHF
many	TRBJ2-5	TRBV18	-	TGTGCCAGCTCACCCACAGCCCAAGAGACCCAGTACTTC	CASSPTAQETQYF
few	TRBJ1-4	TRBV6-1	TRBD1	TGTGCCAGCAGCTTCGGACAGGGACAAGGGCTGTTTTTT	CASSFGQGQGLFF
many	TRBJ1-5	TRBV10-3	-	TGTGCCATCAGTGAGCCCGCAGGGGCCGGCAATCAGCCCCAGCATTTT	CAISEPAGAGNQPQHF
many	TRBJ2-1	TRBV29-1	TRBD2	TGCAGCGTCCATGGGACTAGCGGGTCCTACAATGAGCAGTTCTTC	CSVHGTSGSYNEQFF
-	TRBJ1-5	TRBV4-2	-	TGTGCCAGCAGCCAGAACGTTCAATCAGGGCAGCCCCAGCATTTT	CASSQNVQSGQPQHF
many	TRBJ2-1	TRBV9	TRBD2	TGTGCCAGCAGCCCCCGGACTAGCGCCGGCTACAATGAGCAGTTCTTC	CASSPRTSAGYNEQFF
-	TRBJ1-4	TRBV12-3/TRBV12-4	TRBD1	TGTGCCAGCAGTTTAGAGGGGGCGGGTGAAAAACTGTTTTTT	CASSLEGAGEKLFF
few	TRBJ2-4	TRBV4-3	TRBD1	TGCGCCAGCAGCGCTATGGGACAGGGGGCAATCAGGGGCATTCAGTACTTC	CASSAMGQGAIRGIQYF
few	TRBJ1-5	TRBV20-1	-	TGCAGTGCTAGTATTGACATGGGGCAGCCCCAGCATTTT	CSASIDMGQPQHF
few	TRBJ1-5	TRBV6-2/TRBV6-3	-	TGTGCCAGCAGTTACGGGGGGCCCCAGCATTTT	CASSYGGPQHF
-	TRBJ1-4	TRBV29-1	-	TGCAGCGTTGTAACAGGGCCTGAAAAACTGTTTTTT	CSVVTGPEKLFF
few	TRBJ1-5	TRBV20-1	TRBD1	TGCAGTGCTAACAGGGGCCCTAGCAATCAGCCCCAGCATTTT	CSANRGPSNQPQHF
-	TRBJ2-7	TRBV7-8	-	TGTGCCAGCAGCTTAGGGGGGAACTACTACGAGCAGTACTTC	CASSLGGNYYEQYF
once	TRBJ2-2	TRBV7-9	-	TGTGCCAGCAGCTTTGGTGAAACGAACACCGGGGAGCTGTTTTTT	CASSFGETNTGELFF
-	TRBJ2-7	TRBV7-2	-	TGTGCCAGCAGCCGCGGGACGGAGGCGTTCCGGTACTTC	CASSRGTEAFRYF
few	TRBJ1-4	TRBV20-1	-	TGCAGTGCTAGGTACAGGGCGAATAATGAAAAACTGTTTTTT	CSARYRANNEKLFF
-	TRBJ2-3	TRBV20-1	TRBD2	TGCAGTGCGCAACGGGGGGGCCCGGAAGATACGCAGTATTTT	CSAQRGGPEDTQYF
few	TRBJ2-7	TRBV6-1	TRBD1	TGTGCCAGCAGTCGCCGAGGGACAGGGGACCACGAGCAGTACTTC	CASSRRGTGDHEQYF
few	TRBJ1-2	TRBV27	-	TGTGCCAGCAGTCTCACCGGGCGCCAGGGACTATATGGCTACACCTTC	CASSLTGRQGLYGYTF
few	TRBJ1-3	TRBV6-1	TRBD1	TGTGCCAGCAGTCGGGACAGGGGGAGAGGAAACACCATATATTTT	CASSRDRGRGNTIYF
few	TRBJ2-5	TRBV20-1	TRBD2	TGCAGTGCTATGGGGAGGGAAGGCGCGACCCAGTACTTC	CSAMGREGATQYF
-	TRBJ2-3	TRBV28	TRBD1	TGTGCCAGCAGTCCCGGCGGGACAGGGGGCTTGGGGACGCAGTATTTT	CASSPGGTGGLGTQYF
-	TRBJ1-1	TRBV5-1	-	TGCGCCAGCAGCTCGGACCCACTTCTCCCTGAAGCTTTCTTT	CASSSDPLLPEAFF
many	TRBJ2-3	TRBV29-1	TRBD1	TGCAGCGTTCAAGAGGGGGCCGCAGATACGCAGTATTTT	CSVQEGAADTQYF
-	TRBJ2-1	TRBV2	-	TGTGCCAGCAGTGATAGGGGCAATGAGCAGTTCTTC	CASSDRGNEQFF
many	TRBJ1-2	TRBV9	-	TGTGCCAGCAGCGTTTCGGGAGGATATGGCTACACCTTC	CASSVSGGYGYTF
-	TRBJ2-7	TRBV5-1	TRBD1	TGCGCCAGCAGCACAGACAGGGTCTTGAGCGAGCAGTACTTC	CASSTDRVLSEQYF
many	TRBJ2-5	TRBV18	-	TGTGCCAGCTCACCGGACGGGACAGAGACCCAGTACTTC	CASSPDGTETQYF
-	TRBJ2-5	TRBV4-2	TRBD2	TGTGCCAGCAGCCAGTCTAGCGGGAGGGAACCAGAGACCCAGTACTTC	CASSQSSGREPETQYF
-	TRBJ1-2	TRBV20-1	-	TGTGCCCCGGGACGGGTGTATGGCTACACCTTC	CAPGRVYGYTF